What follows are 5 T cell receptor beta chains derived from one specimen sequenced in a study of T cells in Graves' hyperthyroidism and ophthalmopathy. The investigators amplified TCR beta CDR3 regions from RNA transcripts. In the first-round RT-PCR of the TCR CDR3, the HTBI primer set was used. One entry per CDR3 protein results from TCRdb running MiXCR on the multiplex PCR reads. The sample lists 95,000 to 110,000 distinct CDR3 sequences; 16% were seen once. Sequenced: blood. The receptors come from a woman aged 50 to 60 with Graves' hyperthyroidism.

This clonotype was counted at least ten times. This chain links TRBV6-1 with TRBJ1-6, with D unresolved. This CDR3 spans 11 amino acids. Germline V gives CDR1 MNHNS, CDR2 SASEGT. The CDR3 region is CASSGNSPLHF. DNA for the CDR3: TGTGCTTCCTCGGGGAATTCACCCCTCCACTTT.

This clonotype was detected many times. The V gene is TRBV28, the J gene TRBJ1-2; D is possibly TRBD1 (5 bases). The CDR3 runs to 14 residues. CDR1 is MDHEN and CDR2 is SYDVKM in the germline V gene. The V end was cut by 6 bases, the J end by 4 bases, with 15 bases between. The CDR3 nucleotides are TGTGCCAGCAGCCGGGGACTAGTGAGCTATGGCTACACCTTC. Protein: CASSRGLVSYGYTF.

This clonotype came up once. The chain links TRBV11-2 to TRBJ2-7; TRBD2 is a possible D gene (6 bases). Trimming pared 3 bases from V and 4 bases from J, leaving 13 bases between. This CDR3 has 14 amino acids. Germline CDR1 SGHAT, CDR2 FQNNGV. CDR3 region: CASSFPGTVYEQYF. The CDR3 DNA reads as TGTGCCAGCAGCTTTCCAGGGACTGTTTACGAGCAGTACTTC.

This clonotype came up many times. V and J are TRBV20-1 and TRBJ1-5; the D gene is possibly TRBD1 (6 bases). This CDR3 spans 12 amino acids. Trimming cost V 6 bases and J 2 bases, with 8 bases left between them. In germline, CDR1 is DFQATT, CDR2 SNEGSKA (reference sequence). CDR3 bases: TGCAGTGCGGGGGCCGGCAATCAGCCCCAGCATTTT. Its translation: CSAGAGNQPQHF.

Ten or more counts support this clonotype. Here the CDR3 DNA reads TGTGCCAGCAGCGTAGACCTGCAACTGAATAATGAGCAGTTCTTC. Translation: CASSVDLQLNNEQFF. This sequence joins TRBV9 and TRBJ2-1; the D is unclear. In germline, CDR1 is SGDLS, CDR2 YYNGEE. V lost 0 bases and J lost 7, with 14 bases in between. This CDR3 spans 15 amino acids.